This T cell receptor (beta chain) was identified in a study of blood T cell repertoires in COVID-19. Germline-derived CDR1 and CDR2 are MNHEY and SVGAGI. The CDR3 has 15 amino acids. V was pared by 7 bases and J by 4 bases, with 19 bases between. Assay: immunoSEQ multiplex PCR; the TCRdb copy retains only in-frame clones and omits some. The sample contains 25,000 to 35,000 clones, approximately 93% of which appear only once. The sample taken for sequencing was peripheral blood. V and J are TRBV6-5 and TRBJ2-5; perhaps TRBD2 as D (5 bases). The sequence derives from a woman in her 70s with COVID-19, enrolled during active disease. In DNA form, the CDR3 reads TGTGCCAGCATGGGGAGTAGGCTAGGTGGAGAGACCCAGTACTTC. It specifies CASMGSRLGGETQYF.